The clone carrying this TCR beta chain was found a few times. What it binds is not known. V was pared by 4 bases and J by 6 bases, with 9 bases of the junction left unmatched. This CDR3 region has 16 residues. Germline assignment: CDR1 DFQATT and CDR2 SNEGSKA (reference sequence). PCR was performed a second time for roughly 7 to 11 cycles using a sample-barcoded 5' primer and a J-beta primer mix. There were at least 2.5 million CDR3-containing paired-end reads obtained from each sample. TCRdb re-analysed the 5' RACE reads in MiXCR, keeping a single row per CDR3 protein. The sample holds 790,000 or so distinct CDR3 sequences, around three fifths seen once. These data belong to a study of blood T cells in healthy people across ages. Study outcomes and limitations: Significant beta diversity loss was already apparent by age roughly 44, declining roughly linearly.

Healthy individuals of Caucasian origin from Russia, aged about 6 to 100, served as donors. Each donor supplied 7.5 to 10 milliliters of peripheral blood. Input material: blood. The chain is built from TRBV20-1 and TRBJ2-3; 14 bases are shared with TRBD2. The clonotype comes from a man aged 35 to 55 in good health. The CDR3 DNA is TGCAGTGCTACTGAGACTAGCGGGAGGGCTTGGGATACGCAGTATTTT. As protein: CSATETSGRAWDTQYF.